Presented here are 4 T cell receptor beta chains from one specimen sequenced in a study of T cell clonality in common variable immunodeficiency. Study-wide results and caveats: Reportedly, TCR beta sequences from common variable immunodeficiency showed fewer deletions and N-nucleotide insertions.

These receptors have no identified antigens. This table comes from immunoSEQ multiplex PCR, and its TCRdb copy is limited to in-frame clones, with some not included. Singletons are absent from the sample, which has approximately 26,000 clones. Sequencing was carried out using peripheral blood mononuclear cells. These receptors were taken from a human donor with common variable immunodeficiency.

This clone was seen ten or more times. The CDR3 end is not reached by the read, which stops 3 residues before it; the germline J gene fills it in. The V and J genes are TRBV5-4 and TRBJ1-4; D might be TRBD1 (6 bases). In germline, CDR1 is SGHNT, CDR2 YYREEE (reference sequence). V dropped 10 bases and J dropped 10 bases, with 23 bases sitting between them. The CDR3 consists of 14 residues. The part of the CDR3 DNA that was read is TGTGCCGTGGGGGGGCCCTCACTGAGGGCAAAA. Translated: CAVGGPSLRAK. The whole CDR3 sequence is CAVGGPSLRAKLFF. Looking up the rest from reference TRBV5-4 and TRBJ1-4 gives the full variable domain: ETGVTQSPTHLIKTRGQQVTLRCSSQSGHNTVSWYQQALGQGPQFIFQYYREEENGRGNFPPRFSGLQFPNYSSELNVNALELDDSALYLCAVGGPSLRAKLFFGSGTQLSVL.

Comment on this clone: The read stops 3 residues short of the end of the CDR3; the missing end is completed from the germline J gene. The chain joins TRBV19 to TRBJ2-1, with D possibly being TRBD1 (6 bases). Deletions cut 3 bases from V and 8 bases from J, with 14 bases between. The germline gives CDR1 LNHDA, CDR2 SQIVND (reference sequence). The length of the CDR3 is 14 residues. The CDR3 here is CASSMDLPGDEQFF. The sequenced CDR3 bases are TGTGCCAGTAGTATGGACTTACCAGGGGATGAG.

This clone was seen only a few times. The part of the CDR3 DNA that was read is TGTGCCAGCAGCTTGGCCCACACAGGGTGGACTGAA. Encoded protein: CASSLAHTGWTE. The entire CDR3 sequence reads CASSLAHTGWTEAFF. The gene calls are TRBV5-6 and TRBJ1-1; D is possibly TRBD1 (6 bases). From the germline J gene comes the end of the CDR3, since the read stops 3 residues before it. Germline values: CDR1 SGHDT, CDR2 YYEEEE. V was pared by 0 bases and J by 5 bases, with 14 bases between. The CDR3 loop spans 15 amino acids.

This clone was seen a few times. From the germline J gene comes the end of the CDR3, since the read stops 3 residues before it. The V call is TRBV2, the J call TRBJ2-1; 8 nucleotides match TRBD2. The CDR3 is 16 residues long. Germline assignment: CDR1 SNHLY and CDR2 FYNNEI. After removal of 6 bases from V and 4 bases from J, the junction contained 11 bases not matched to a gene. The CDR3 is CASRLRASGQYNEQFF. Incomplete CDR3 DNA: TGTGCCAGCAGGCTGAGGGCTAGCGGGCAGTACAATGAG.